What follows are 11 T cell receptor beta chains derived from one specimen sequenced in a study of T cell responses to AZD1222 COVID-19 vaccine. The table came from immunoSEQ multiplex PCR; TCRdb's copy has only in-frame clones and leaves some out. The sample comprises 150,000 or so clones, about 90% of which are singletons, and around 1% rests with the top ten. The starting material was peripheral blood, obtained 28 days after the second AZD1222 dose. The receptors were gathered from an adult who received the AZD1222 COVID-19 vaccine.

This clone was picked up a small number of times. The gene calls are TRBV18 and TRBJ1-2; D is unresolved. Trimming took off 0 bases at V and 2 bases at J, with 10 bases between the two ends. The CDR3 runs 15 residues. CDR1 is KGHSH, CDR2 LQKENI, per germline. Here the CDR3 DNA reads TGTGCCAGCTCACCACCGAATGGGGTAAACTATGGCTACACCTTC. Its protein product is CASSPPNGVNYGYTF.

Regarding this clone: Other DNA sequences from this sample encode an identical CDR3 as well. The chain couples TRBV18 to TRBJ1-3, with D possibly matching TRBD1 (5 bases). The CDR3 extends over 15 amino acids. Germline V lookup: CDR1 KGHSH, CDR2 LQKENI. V was cut by 3 bases and J by 1 base, with 10 bases left in between. CDR3 protein: CASSPPRDSGNTIYF. In nucleotides, the CDR3 is TGTGCCAGCTCACCGCCCAGGGATTCTGGAAACACCATATATTTT.

This chain uses TRBV18 with TRBJ2-5; the D call may be TRBD1 or TRBD2 (5 bases each). The V gene's germline CDR1 is KGHSH and CDR2 LQKENI. The CDR3 spans 13 residues. The V end was cut by 2 bases, the J end by 3 bases, with 7 bases between. Here the CDR3 DNA reads TGTGCCAGCTCACCAGGGACCAAAGAGACCCAGTACTTC. It specifies CASSPGTKETQYF.

This chain links TRBV5-4 with TRBJ1-6; D is possibly TRBD1 (5 bases). CDR1 and CDR2 (germline): SGHNT, YYREEE (reference sequence). Deletions cut 0 bases from V and 8 bases from J, with 12 bases between. CDR3 length: 15 residues. The CDR3 nucleotides read TGTGCCAGCAGCTTGGTAGGAGGGGTTGATTCACCCCTCCACTTT. Residues: CASSLVGGVDSPLHF. The full variable domain, rest sourced from reference TRBV5-4 and TRBJ1-6, is ETGVTQSPTHLIKTRGQQVTLRCSSQSGHNTVSWYQQALGQGPQFIFQYYREEENGRGNFPPRFSGLQFPNYSSELNVNALELDDSALYLCASSLVGGVDSPLHFGNGTRLTVT.

This sequence joins TRBV2 and TRBJ1-2, with a tentative D call TRBD1 (6 bases). CDR1 SNHLY and CDR2 FYNNEI come from the germline V gene. V lost 7 bases, J lost 8 bases, and 14 bases lay in between. The CDR3 has 12 amino acids. The CDR3 region is CASMNRARGYTF. The DNA for the CDR3 is TGTGCCAGCATGAACAGGGCCCGGGGCTACACCTTC.

This clone was found once. Its ends do not fully match the called genes, so a read error is possible. The V gene is TRBV27, the J gene TRBJ1-2; D call uncertain. The CDR3 is made up of 15 amino acids. Per germline, CDR1 MNHEY and CDR2 SMNVEV (reference sequence). CDR3 coding DNA: TGTGCCAGCAGCTTATCGGGGTCTTACCACTATGGCTACACCTTC. Its translation is CASSLSGSYHYGYTF.

The CDR3 DNA sequence: TGTGCCAGCAGCAATCCTAATCCCACCGGGCACTCTGGAAACACCATATATTTT. This codes for CASSNPNPTGHSGNTIYF. V and J are TRBV5-4 and TRBJ1-3; no definite D call. Germline V gene sequence: CDR1 SGHNT, CDR2 YYREEE (reference sequence). The CDR3 consists of 18 residues. V was clipped by 4 bases and J by 0 bases, with 20 bases between them. Full variable domain (rest looked up from reference TRBV5-4 and TRBJ1-3): ETGVTQSPTHLIKTRGQQVTLRCSSQSGHNTVSWYQQALGQGPQFIFQYYREEENGRGNFPPRFSGLQFPNYSSELNVNALELDDSALYLCASSNPNPTGHSGNTIYFGEGSWLTVV.

The gene calls are TRBV5-4 and TRBJ2-5, with 12 bases lining up with TRBD2. The J segment lost 1 base and the V segment lost 0 bases, leaving 1 base of the junction unmatched. CDR1 and CDR2 (germline): SGHNT, YYREEE (reference sequence). The CDR3 is 16 amino acids. The DNA of the CDR3 is TGTGCCAGCAGCTTGGGGACTAGCGGGGTCCAAGAGACCCAGTACTTC. Its protein is CASSLGTSGVQETQYF.

The V call is TRBV10-1, the J call TRBJ2-1; D perhaps matches TRBD1 (6 bases). Germline values: CDR1 WNHNN, CDR2 SYGVQD (reference sequence). The CDR3 contains 16 residues. V lost 3 bases to trimming and J lost 0 bases, with 12 bases between them. The CDR3 reads CASSDTGHSSYNEQFF. As DNA, the CDR3 is TGCGCCAGCAGTGATACAGGGCATAGCTCCTACAATGAGCAGTTCTTC.

This clone was detected a few times. CDR3 DNA: TGTGCCAGCAGTTCCTCGGAGGAGGGGAATGAAAAACTGTTTTTT. Encoded protein: CASSSSEEGNEKLFF. The rearrangement links TRBV6-5 to TRBJ1-4; the D gene is possibly TRBD1 (5 bases). CDR3 size: 15 residues. The germline gives CDR1 MNHEY, CDR2 SVGAGI. V was trimmed by 4 bases and J by 5 bases, leaving 14 bases between them.

This clone appeared a few times. One end of the junction does not line up with germline, which may come from a read error. The V call is TRBV7-2, the J call TRBJ1-2; D call uncertain. The CDR3 totals 13 residues. Germline loops: CDR1 SGHTA, CDR2 FQGNSA. This CDR3 reads CASRIQSVGRLGF. CDR3 nucleotide sequence: TGTGCCAGCAGAATACAATCGGTGGGAAGGTTAGGCTTC.